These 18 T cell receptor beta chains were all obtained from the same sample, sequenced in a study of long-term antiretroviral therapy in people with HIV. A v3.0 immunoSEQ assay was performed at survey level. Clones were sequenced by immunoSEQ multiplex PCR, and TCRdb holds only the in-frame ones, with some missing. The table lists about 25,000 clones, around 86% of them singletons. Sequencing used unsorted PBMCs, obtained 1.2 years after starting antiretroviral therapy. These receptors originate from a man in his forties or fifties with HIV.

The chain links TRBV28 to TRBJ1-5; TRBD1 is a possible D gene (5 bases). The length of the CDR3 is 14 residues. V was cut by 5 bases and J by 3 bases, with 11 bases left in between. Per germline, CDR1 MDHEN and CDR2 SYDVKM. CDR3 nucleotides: TGTGCCAGCAGTCGGGACTCGGACAATCAGCCCCAGCATTTT. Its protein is CASSRDSDNQPQHF.

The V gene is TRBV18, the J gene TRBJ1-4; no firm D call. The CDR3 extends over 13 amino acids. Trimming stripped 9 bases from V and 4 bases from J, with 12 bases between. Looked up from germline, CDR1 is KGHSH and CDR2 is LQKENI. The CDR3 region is CASSQAGNEKLFF. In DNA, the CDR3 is TGTGCCAGTTCGCAAGCGGGTAATGAAAAACTGTTTTTT.

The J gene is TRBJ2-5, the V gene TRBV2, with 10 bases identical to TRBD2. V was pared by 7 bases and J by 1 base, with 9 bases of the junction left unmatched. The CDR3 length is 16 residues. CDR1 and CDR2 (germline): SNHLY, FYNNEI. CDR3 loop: CASTRERLAGQETQYF. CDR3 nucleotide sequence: TGTGCCAGCACCCGGGAGAGACTAGCGGGCCAAGAGACCCAGTACTTC.

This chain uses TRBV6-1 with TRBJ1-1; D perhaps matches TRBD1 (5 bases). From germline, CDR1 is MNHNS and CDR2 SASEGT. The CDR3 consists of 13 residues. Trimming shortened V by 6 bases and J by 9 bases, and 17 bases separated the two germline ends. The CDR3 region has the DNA TGTGCCAGCAGGCAGACAGTCCCCGGAAAAGCTTTCTTT. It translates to CASRQTVPGKAFF.

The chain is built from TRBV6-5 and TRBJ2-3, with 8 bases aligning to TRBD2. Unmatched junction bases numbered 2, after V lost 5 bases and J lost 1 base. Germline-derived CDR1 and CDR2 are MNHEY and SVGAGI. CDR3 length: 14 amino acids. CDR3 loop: CASSPGGGTDTQYF. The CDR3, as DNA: TGTGCCAGCAGTCCCGGGGGGGGCACAGATACGCAGTATTTT.

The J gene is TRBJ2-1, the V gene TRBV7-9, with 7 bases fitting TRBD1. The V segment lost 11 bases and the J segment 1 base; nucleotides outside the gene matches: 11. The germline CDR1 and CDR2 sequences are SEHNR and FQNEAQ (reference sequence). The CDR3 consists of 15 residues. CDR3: CASSAGGYSYNEQFF. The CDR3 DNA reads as TGTGCCTCATCCGCAGGGGGTTATTCCTACAATGAGCAGTTCTTC.

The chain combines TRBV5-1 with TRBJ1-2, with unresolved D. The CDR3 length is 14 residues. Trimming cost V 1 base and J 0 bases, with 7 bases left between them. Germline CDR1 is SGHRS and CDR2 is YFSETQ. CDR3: CASSLFAANYGYTF. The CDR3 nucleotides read TGCGCCAGCAGCTTGTTCGCAGCTAACTATGGCTACACCTTC. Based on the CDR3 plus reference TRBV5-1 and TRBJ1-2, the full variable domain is KAGVTQTPRYLIKTRGQQVTLSCSPISGHRSVSWYQQTPGQGLQFLFEYFSETQRNKGNFPGRFSGRQFSNSRSEMNVSTLELGDSALYLCASSLFAANYGYTFGSGTRLTVV.

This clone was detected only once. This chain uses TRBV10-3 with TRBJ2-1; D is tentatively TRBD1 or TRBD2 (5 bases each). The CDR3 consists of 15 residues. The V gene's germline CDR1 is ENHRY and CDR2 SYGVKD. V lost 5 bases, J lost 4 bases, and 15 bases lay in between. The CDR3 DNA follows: TGTGCCATCAGTAGAGGCCAGGGACGATACAATGAGCAGTTCTTC. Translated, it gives CAISRGQGRYNEQFF.

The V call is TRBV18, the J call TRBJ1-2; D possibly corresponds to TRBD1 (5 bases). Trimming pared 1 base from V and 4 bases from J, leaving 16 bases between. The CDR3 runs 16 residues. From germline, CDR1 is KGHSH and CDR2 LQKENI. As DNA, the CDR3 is TGTGCCAGCTCACCACGGGAGCTTTTTGGGGCCTATGGCTACACCTTC. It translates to CASSPRELFGAYGYTF.

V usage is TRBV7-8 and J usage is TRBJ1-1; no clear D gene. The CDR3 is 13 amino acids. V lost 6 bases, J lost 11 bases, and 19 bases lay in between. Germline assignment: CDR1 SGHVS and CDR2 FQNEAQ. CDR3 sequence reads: CASRTIGPSEAFF. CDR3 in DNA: TGTGCCAGCAGGACCATCGGGCCCAGTGAGGCTTTCTTT.

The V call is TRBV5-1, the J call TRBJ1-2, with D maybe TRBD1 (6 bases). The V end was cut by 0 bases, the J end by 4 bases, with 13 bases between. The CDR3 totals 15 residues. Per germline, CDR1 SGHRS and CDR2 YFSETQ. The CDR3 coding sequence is TGCGCCAGCAGCTTGGCCCCCGAGGGGGGCTATGGCTACACCTTC. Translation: CASSLAPEGGYGYTF.

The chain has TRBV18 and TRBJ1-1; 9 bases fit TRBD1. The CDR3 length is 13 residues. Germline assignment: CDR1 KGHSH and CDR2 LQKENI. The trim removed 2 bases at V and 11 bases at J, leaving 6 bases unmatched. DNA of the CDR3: TGTGCCAGCTCACCAGCGAGGGACAGGGAGGCTTTCTTT. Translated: CASSPARDREAFF.

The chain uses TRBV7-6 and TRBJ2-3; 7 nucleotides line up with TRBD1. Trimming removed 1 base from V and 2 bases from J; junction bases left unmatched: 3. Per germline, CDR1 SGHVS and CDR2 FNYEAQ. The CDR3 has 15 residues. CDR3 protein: CASSLGDSPTDTQYF. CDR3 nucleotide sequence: TGTGCCAGCAGCTTAGGGGACAGCCCCACAGATACGCAGTATTTT.

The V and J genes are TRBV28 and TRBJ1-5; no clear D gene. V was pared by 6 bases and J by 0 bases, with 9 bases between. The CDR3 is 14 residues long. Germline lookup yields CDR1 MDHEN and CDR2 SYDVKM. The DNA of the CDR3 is TGTGCCAGCAGCCGATTTTTTAGCAATCAGCCCCAGCATTTT. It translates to CASSRFFSNQPQHF.

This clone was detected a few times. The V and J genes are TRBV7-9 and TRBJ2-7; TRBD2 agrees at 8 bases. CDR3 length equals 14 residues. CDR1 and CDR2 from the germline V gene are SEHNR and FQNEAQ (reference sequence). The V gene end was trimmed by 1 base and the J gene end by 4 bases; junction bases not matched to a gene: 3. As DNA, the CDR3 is TGTGCCAGCAGCTTAGAACTAGCGGTTTACGAGCAGTACTTC. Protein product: CASSLELAVYEQYF. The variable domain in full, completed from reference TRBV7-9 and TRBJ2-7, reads DTGVSQNPRHKITKRGQNVTFRCDPISEHNRLYWYRQTLGQGPEFLTYFQNEAQLEKSRLLSDRFSAERPKGSFSTLEIQRTEQGDSAMYLCASSLELAVYEQYFGPGTRLTVT.

This CDR3 reads CASSELGETQYF. The DNA for the CDR3 is TGTGCCAGCAGTGAACTGGGGGAGACCCAGTACTTC. The chain couples TRBV6-1 to TRBJ2-5, with D uncertain. The CDR3 is 12 residues long. Germline V gives CDR1 MNHNS, CDR2 SASEGT. The ends were cut back, 2 bases at V and 5 bases at J, with 6 bases in the middle.

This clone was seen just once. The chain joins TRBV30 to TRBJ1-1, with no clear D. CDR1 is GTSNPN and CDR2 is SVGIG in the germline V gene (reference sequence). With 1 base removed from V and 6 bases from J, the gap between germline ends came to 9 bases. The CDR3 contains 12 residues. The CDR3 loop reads CAWSEEDAEAFF. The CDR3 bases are TGTGCCTGGAGTGAGGAGGACGCTGAAGCTTTCTTT. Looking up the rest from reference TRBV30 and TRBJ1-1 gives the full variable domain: SQTIHQWPATLVQPVGSPLSLECTVEGTSNPNLYWYRQAAGRGLQLLFYSVGIGQISSEVPQNLSASRPQDRQFILSSKKLLLSDSGFYLCAWSEEDAEAFFGQGTRLTVV.

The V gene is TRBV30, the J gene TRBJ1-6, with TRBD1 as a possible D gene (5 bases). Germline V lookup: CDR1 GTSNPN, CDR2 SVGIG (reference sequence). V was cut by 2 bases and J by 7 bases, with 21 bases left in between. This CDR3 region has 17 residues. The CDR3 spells CAWSSPPYGGRNSPLHF. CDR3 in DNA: TGTGCCTGGAGTTCCCCCCCGTACGGGGGACGGAATTCACCCCTCCACTTT. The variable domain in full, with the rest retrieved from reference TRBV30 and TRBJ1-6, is SQTIHQWPATLVQPVGSPLSLECTVEGTSNPNLYWYRQAAGRGLQLLFYSVGIGQISSEVPQNLSASRPQDRQFILSSKKLLLSDSGFYLCAWSSPPYGGRNSPLHFGNGTRLTVT.